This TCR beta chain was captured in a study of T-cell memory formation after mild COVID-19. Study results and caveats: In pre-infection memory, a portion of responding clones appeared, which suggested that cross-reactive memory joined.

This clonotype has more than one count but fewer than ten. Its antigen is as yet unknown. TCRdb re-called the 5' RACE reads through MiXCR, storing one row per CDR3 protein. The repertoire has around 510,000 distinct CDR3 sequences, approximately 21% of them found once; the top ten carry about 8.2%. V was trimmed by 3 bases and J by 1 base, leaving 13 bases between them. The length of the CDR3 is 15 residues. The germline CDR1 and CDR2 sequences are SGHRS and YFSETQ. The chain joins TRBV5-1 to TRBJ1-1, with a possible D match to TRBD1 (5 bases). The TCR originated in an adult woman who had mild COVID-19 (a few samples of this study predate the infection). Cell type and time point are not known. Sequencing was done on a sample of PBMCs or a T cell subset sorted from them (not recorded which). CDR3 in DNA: TGCGCCAGCAGCTCCGTGGGAAGGGGGAACACTGAAGCTTTCTTT. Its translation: CASSSVGRGNTEAFF.